Below, one T cell receptor beta chain is given with its context. Its specificity is not known. The sample originates from a study of radiotherapy plus CTLA-4 blockade in lung cancer. Lung cancer patients with chemo-refractory metastatic non-small-cell disease were given focal radiation plus CTLA-4 blockade with ipilimumab. Findings and caveats of the study: In blood, tumor-derived TCR clones expanded after radiotherapy plus ipilimumab. Early blood T cell clone dynamics, with interferon-beta, were reported to best predict response.

Germline values: CDR1 MNHEY, CDR2 SMNVEV (reference sequence). Trimming took 3 bases from V and 2 from J, leaving 14 bases between them. CDR3 length equals 15 residues. TCRdb's copy holds only in-frame clones and misses some; the assay was immunoSEQ multiplex PCR. The sample carries around 90,000 clones, about 83% recorded once. This TCR was recovered from a human donor with non-small cell lung cancer that progressed on radiotherapy plus ipilimumab. Material: peripheral blood, obtained from a patient treated with radiotherapy plus ipilimumab. The rearrangement links TRBV27 to TRBJ2-7; D not resolved. As DNA, the CDR3 is TGTGCCAGCAGTTTTCGTTATGGAGACCCCTACGAGCAGTACTTC. It translates to CASSFRYGDPYEQYF.